The source of this T cell receptor beta chain is a study of T cell responses to AZD1222 COVID-19 vaccine (dated by TCRdb to about 2021). Study-wide context: AZD1222 recipients given second doses at about 4 weeks or at about 12 weeks were pooled, since spike-specific TCR depth and breadth were not found to differ between the two schedules. A total of 233 trial participants underwent TCR sequencing, of whom approximately 210 received two doses of AZD1222 and some 25 received two doses of the MenACWY control vaccine. Trial participants were enrolled by age into subgroups of 18-55, 56-69 and 70-plus years, and roughly 160, 29 and 62 TCR-sequenced participants, respectively, were included in these subgroups.

The CDR3 regions of human TCRbeta chains were subjected to immunosequencing. The paper's processing steps were these. Repertoire TCRs were matched against a reference library of SARS-CoV-2-specific TCRs generated with the MIRA antigen-specificity platform. Breadth was defined as the fraction of unique TCRs that were SARS-CoV-2-associated, and depth was defined as the fraction of total T cells that were SARS-CoV-2-associated. Using the MIRA data, each spike-specific TCR was mapped to the spike region that the TCR reacts to and placed in a CD4 or CD8 class. Log10-transformed breadth and depth values were compared by one-way ANOVA with Sidak's multiple comparisons tests. This immuneACCESS table, as held by TCRdb, lists in-frame sequences with V and J called but not all clones. Of the missing ones, under half trace to an unresolved V gene in checked studies; the others have no known cause. V and J calls and clone size come straight from that table; D and trimming were deduced from the DNA. This sample has 98,000 or so clones in its table, and 75% to 90% of those were observed once. Around 8.7% of the sample rests with the top ten.

The germline V gene (reference sequence) specifies WNHNN as CDR1 and SYGVQD as CDR2. The CDR3 runs 16 amino acids, cysteine and phenylalanine included. Solely the CDR3 DNA is kept, with 48 bases framed from the first base. Germline trimming: 3 bases from V, 2 bases from J; junction bases outside gene matches: 7. To note about this clone: Its recognized antigen is unknown. Base qualities were left out, and no much larger clone turns up one base away.

This specimen's time point label, interpreted: baseline before first vaccination. Vaccinee samples were obtained from the UK trials COV001 and COV002, which included a single-blind randomized controlled phase 2/3 trial of AZD1222 (ChAdOx1 nCoV-19) in healthy adults. For TCRbeta chain sequencing, PBMC samples from trial participants were taken at day 0 and at day 28 after the second dose. The paper's findings and limits, for the study overall: The 56-69-year group was small, and its depth increase did not reach significance, likely because of low power. Because no samples from the day 14 peak response were available, repertoires could be characterized only after the peak T cell response. Nearly half of unique spike-specific TCRs reportedly recognized epitopes outside regions mutated in the B.1.351 and B.1.1.7 variants. A significant rise in spike-specific TCR breadth and depth was observed after two AZD1222 doses relative to day 0 and relative to MenACWY recipients. Only six AZD1222 recipients were SARS-CoV-2 seropositive at baseline, limiting conclusions about previously exposed vaccinees. Participants were mostly white British and included more females than males, and it was suggested by the authors that clonal diversity may have been underestimated. Vaccine-associated CD4 TCRs spanned the whole spike protein, with dominant responses in regions 160-218 and 743-854.

Here the sequenced sample was peripheral blood, taken on day 0 of AZD1222 vaccination. The sequence was collected from an adult in good health. The rearrangement joined TRBV10-1 to TRBJ2-3; 8 bases in the junction line up with TRBD1. In nucleotide form, the sequence is TGCGCCAGCAGTGACCGCGACAGGGGATACACAGATACGCAGTATTTT. It codes for CASSDRDRGYTDTQYF.